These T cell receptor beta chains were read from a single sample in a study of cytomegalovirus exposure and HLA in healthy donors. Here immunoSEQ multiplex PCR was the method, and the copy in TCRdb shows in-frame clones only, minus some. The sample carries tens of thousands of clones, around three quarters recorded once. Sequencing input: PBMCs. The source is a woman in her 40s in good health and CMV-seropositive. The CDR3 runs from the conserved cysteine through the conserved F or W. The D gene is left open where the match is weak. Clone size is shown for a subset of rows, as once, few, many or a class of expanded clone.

CASSDSSGSFNEQFF	TGTGCCAGCAGTGACTCTAGCGGGAGTTTTAATGAGCAGTTCTTC	.	TRBV6-4	TRBD2	TRBJ2-1
CASSQGEAGGRTGELFF	TGCGCCAGCAGCCAAGGGGAGGCGGGAGGGCGGACCGGGGAGCTGTTTTTT	.	TRBV4-3	TRBD2	TRBJ2-2
CASSLGTSGVDGSYEQYF	TGTGCCAGCAGCCTAGGGACTAGCGGGGTAGATGGTAGCTACGAGCAGTACTTC	.	TRBV7-2	TRBD2	TRBJ2-7
CASRGTGGYNEQFF	TGTGCCAGCCGGGGGACAGGGGGATACAATGAGCAGTTCTTC	.	TRBV25-1	TRBD1	TRBJ2-1
CASSPSPGGTNTEAFF	TGTGCCAGCTCACCTTCGCCAGGGGGGACGAACACTGAAGCTTTCTTT	once	TRBV18	TRBD1	TRBJ1-1
CASSPLASGGSYEQYF	TGTGCCAGCAGTCCCTTGGCTAGCGGCGGATCCTACGAGCAGTACTTC	.	TRBV6-6	TRBD2	TRBJ2-7
CASSQRSGVYF	TGTGCCAGCAGTCAGAGATCGGGTGTATATTTT	few	TRBV28	.	TRBJ1-3
CASSYSVFGTGEQYF	TGTGCCAGCAGTTACTCGGTTTTTGGAACAGGGGAGCAGTACTTC	once	TRBV6-5	.	TRBJ2-7
CASRESTSGNADTQYF	TGTGCCAGCCGCGAATCGACTAGCGGGAATGCAGATACGCAGTATTTT	.	TRBV7-8	TRBD2	TRBJ2-3
CASSPTFGGVLNF	TGTGCCAGCAGTCCAACATTTGGGGGGGTTCTTAACTTC	.	TRBV28	TRBD2	TRBJ2-7
CASTEAGVYTDTQYF	TGTGCCAGCACGGAAGCGGGAGTTTACACAGATACGCAGTATTTT	.	TRBV11-2	TRBD2	TRBJ2-3
CASSLVGQGRGEQYF	TGTGCCAGCAGCTTGGTAGGGCAGGGCCGTGGCGAGCAGTACTTC	once	TRBV5-4	.	TRBJ2-7
CASRGLGEQYF	TGTGCCAGCAGGGGGCTCGGGGAGCAGTACTTC	.	TRBV6-5	.	TRBJ2-7
CASSAWGGEKLFF	TGTGCCAGCAGCGCTTGGGGAGGGGAAAAACTGTTTTTT	.	TRBV9	.	TRBJ1-4
CASSPLASYEQYF	TGTGCCAGCTCCCCCCTGGCATCCTACGAGCAGTACTTC	.	TRBV18	.	TRBJ2-7
CASSYRDSYGYTF	TGTGCCAGCAGTTACCGGGATAGCTATGGCTACACCTTC	.	TRBV6-6	.	TRBJ1-2
CASSVGSQGTLGNYGYTF	TGTGCCAGCAGCGTAGGATCGCAGGGAACCTTGGGTAACTATGGCTACACCTTC	.	TRBV9	.	TRBJ1-2
CASRKESWRQFF	TGTGCCAGCAGGAAGGAGAGTTGGCGGCAGTTCTTC	.	TRBV2	.	TRBJ2-1
CASSQARDSRGEKLFF	TGTGCCAGCAGCCAAGCCCGGGACTCCCGTGGGGAAAAACTGTTTTTT	.	TRBV4-2	.	TRBJ1-4
CASSQSRGTEAFF	TGTGCCAGCAGCCAGTCGCGAGGCACTGAAGCTTTCTTT	.	TRBV28	.	TRBJ1-1
CASSQDWGLVYGYTF	TGCGCCAGCAGCCAGGACTGGGGGCTGGTCTATGGCTACACCTTC	.	TRBV4-1	.	TRBJ1-2
CASSRGTAYEQYF	TGTGCCAGCAGCCGTGGGACAGCCTACGAGCAGTACTTC	.	TRBV7-2	TRBD1	TRBJ2-7
CASSVGTPSYEQYF	TGTGCCAGCAGCGTAGGGACTCCCTCCTACGAGCAGTACTTC	once	TRBV9	.	TRBJ2-7
CASSHPDRQTFQETQYF	TGTGCCAGCAGCCACCCGGACAGGCAAACATTTCAAGAGACCCAGTACTTC	.	TRBV4-2	TRBD1	TRBJ2-5
CASSPKGANRGEQFF	TGTGCCAGCAGCCCTAAGGGCGCCAACAGGGGTGAGCAGTTCTTC	.	TRBV7-3	TRBD1	TRBJ2-1
CAWSRQGNTEAFF	TGTGCCTGGAGTCGGCAGGGGAATACTGAAGCTTTCTTT	.	TRBV30	.	TRBJ1-1
CASRPDRSYEQYF	TGTGCCAGCAGACCGGACAGGTCCTACGAGCAGTACTTC	.	TRBV11-3	TRBD1	TRBJ2-7
CASSLQGAMLGTEAFF	TGTGCCAGTAGTTTACAGGGGGCGATGCTGGGGACTGAAGCTTTCTTT	.	TRBV19	TRBD1	TRBJ1-1
CASSLGIGEGTQYF	TGTGCCAGCAGCTTAGGTATCGGGGAAGGTACGCAGTATTTT	.	TRBV7-2	.	TRBJ2-3
CASSPFDREETQYF	TGTGCCAGCTCCCCTTTTGACAGGGAAGAGACCCAGTACTTC	.	TRBV18	TRBD1	TRBJ2-5
CASSVTSGGSGANVLTF	TGTGCCAGCAGCGTGACTAGCGGGGGCTCTGGGGCCAACGTCCTGACTTTC	.	TRBV7-3	TRBD2	TRBJ2-6
CASSPQTFSDTDTQYF	TGTGCCAGCAGTCCCCAGACGTTCAGCGACACAGATACGCAGTATTTT	.	TRBV28	.	TRBJ2-3
CASSLDSGSYEQYF	TGTGCCAGCAGCTTGGATAGCGGCTCCTACGAGCAGTACTTC	.	TRBV5-4	.	TRBJ2-7
CASSVATDTQYF	TGTGCCAGCAGTGTGGCCACAGATACGCAGTATTTT	once	TRBV25-1	.	TRBJ2-3
CASSGGGLAGEQYF	TGTGCCAGCAGTGGGGGGGGACTAGCGGGTGAGCAGTACTTC	.	TRBV6-9	TRBD2	TRBJ2-7
CASSLEDRQYGYTF	TGTGCCAGCAGCTTAGAAGACAGACAGTATGGCTACACCTTC	.	TRBV7-2	.	TRBJ1-2
CASSLHRDRGDSYEQYF	TGTGCCAGCAGTTTACATCGGGACAGGGGGGACTCCTACGAGCAGTACTTC	.	TRBV27	TRBD1	TRBJ2-7
CASSLLGSVKNIQYF	TGCGCCAGCAGCTTGCTCGGGAGCGTCAAAAACATTCAGTACTTC	.	TRBV5-1	.	TRBJ2-4
CASSETLARSTQYF	TGTGCCAGCAGTGAAACCCTAGCCCGGTCGACCCAGTACTTC	.	TRBV25-1	.	TRBJ2-5
CASRQGDNKNEQYF	TGTGCCAGCAGACAGGGGGACAACAAGAACGAGCAGTACTTC	.	TRBV11-3	TRBD1	TRBJ2-7
CASSLEGGTGELFF	TGCGCCAGCAGCTTGGAGGGAGGCACCGGGGAGCTGTTTTTT	.	TRBV5-1	.	TRBJ2-2
CASSSSDSSYNEQFF	TGTGCCAGCAGTTCTAGCGATAGCTCCTACAATGAGCAGTTCTTC	.	TRBV27	.	TRBJ2-1